This T cell receptor (beta chain) was found in a study of OX40 agonist ivuxolimab in advanced cancers. The CDR3 covers 14 residues. V lost 4 bases and J lost 1, with 6 bases in between. Per germline, CDR1 SGHDT and CDR2 YYEEEE. Overall study results and limits: At 0.1 to 3.0 mg/kg, clonal expansion of CD4+ and CD8+ blood T cells had occurred by week 6. Relative to CD4+ cells, CD8+ T cells on average had more expanded clones.

The table came from immunoSEQ multiplex PCR; TCRdb's copy has only in-frame clones and leaves some out. The table lists 94,000 or so clones, 84% of them singletons, with roughly 6% in the top ten. Remarks on this clone: Its antigen is still unknown.

The sequence was obtained from an adult with an advanced solid tumor such as melanoma, head and neck, liver or kidney cancer. Sequenced material: CD4+ or CD8+ T cells sorted from blood, taken in a trial of the OX40 agonist ivuxolimab. The rearrangement uses TRBV5-6 and TRBJ2-6; TRBD2 is a possible D gene (6 bases). CDR3 amino acids: CASSGGSGANVLTF. The CDR3 nucleotides read TGTGCCAGCAGCGGGGGGTCTGGGGCCAACGTCCTGACTTTC.